A single sample is the source of the 17 T cell receptor beta chains below, sequenced in a study of cytomegalovirus exposure and HLA in healthy donors. Amplification used 60 Vbeta primers and 13 Jbeta primers. The data were produced by immunoSEQ multiplex PCR, yet TCRdb's version contains in-frame clones alone and is incomplete. The sample contains some 170,000 clones, roughly 76% of which appear only once. Sequencing was carried out using PBMCs. These receptors all come from a woman between 18 and 30 years old in good health and CMV-seropositive.

This chain connects TRBV19 to TRBJ1-1; D gene ambiguous. Per the germline V gene, CDR1 is LNHDA and CDR2 is SQIVND (reference sequence). Trimming pared 7 bases from V and 0 bases from J, leaving 15 bases between. The CDR3 loop spans 15 amino acids. CDR3: CASTATPIMNTEAFF. The CDR3 bases are TGTGCCAGTACCGCCACTCCTATAATGAACACTGAAGCTTTCTTT.

This clone was detected once. The CDR3 loop reads CASTDPGTGDNTQYF. As DNA, the CDR3 is TGTGCCAGTACCGACCCGGGGACAGGGGACAATACGCAGTATTTT. The V call is TRBV19, the J call TRBJ2-3; 10 bases are a match to TRBD1. Trimming at V came to 7 bases and at J to 7 bases, leaving 11 bases not matched to a gene. In germline, CDR1 is LNHDA, CDR2 SQIVND (reference sequence). The CDR3 loop spans 15 amino acids.

In this sample, this clone turned up once. At one end, the junction sequence differs from germline, possibly due to a read error. The gene calls are TRBV4-2 and TRBJ1-3, with D possibly being TRBD1 (6 bases). This CDR3 has 14 residues. CDR1 and CDR2 from the germline V gene are LGHNA and YNFKEQ. DNA of the CDR3: TGTGCCAGCATCCAAGAACAGGGCGGTGGCACCATATATTTT. This encodes CASIQEQGGGTIYF.

This clone was observed a handful of times. This chain links TRBV5-1 with TRBJ1-4; D call uncertain. The V gene lost 3 bases and the J gene lost 8 bases, with 11 bases spanning the gap. CDR1 is SGHRS and CDR2 is YFSETQ in the germline V gene. This CDR3 has 13 amino acids. CDR3 sequence reads: CASSSGGREKLFF. The CDR3, as DNA: TGCGCCAGCAGCTCGGGCGGGAGGGAAAAACTGTTTTTT.

This clone was recorded only once. The chain uses TRBV29-1 and TRBJ2-7, with 9 nucleotides matching TRBD1. The CDR3 is made up of 13 amino acids. The V gene's germline CDR1 is SQVTM and CDR2 ANQGSEA. J gave up 7 bases and V 3 bases, and 7 bases lay outside the gene matches. CDR3 in DNA: TGCAGCGTTGACGGACAGGGGTCGGGGGAGCAGTACTTC. Its translation is CSVDGQGSGEQYF.

This clone has only a few counts. The rearrangement joins TRBV28 to TRBJ2-7; D is possibly TRBD1 (6 bases). Germline CDR1 reads MDHEN; CDR2 reads SYDVKM. The CDR3 totals 15 residues. Trimming shortened V by 5 bases and J by 3 bases, and 17 bases separated the two germline ends. The CDR3 sequence: CASSLGTSSYYEQYF. For the CDR3, the DNA is TGTGCCAGCAGTCTCGGGACAAGCTCGTACTACGAGCAGTACTTC. The variable domain in full, completed from reference TRBV28 and TRBJ2-7, reads DVKVTQSSRYLVKRTGEKVFLECVQDMDHENMFWYRQDPGLGLRLIYFSYDVKMKEKGDIPEGYSVSREKKERFSLILESASTNQTSMYLCASSLGTSSYYEQYFGPGTRLTVT.

The chain carries TRBV25-1 and TRBJ1-6, with TRBD1 identical over 7 bases. J gave up 7 bases and V 6 bases, and 6 bases lay outside the gene matches. Germline lookup yields CDR1 MGHDK and CDR2 SYGVNS. CDR3 size: 14 residues. Written as DNA, the CDR3 is TGTGCCAGCAGAAGAACAGGGGAGAATTCACCCCTCCACTTT. Translated, it gives CASRRTGENSPLHF.

V and J are TRBV2 and TRBJ2-6; D unresolved. V dropped 3 bases and J dropped 0 bases, with 9 bases sitting between them. The CDR3 spans 16 residues. Germline CDR1 SNHLY, CDR2 FYNNEI. Here the CDR3 DNA reads TGTGCCAGCAGTGAGCAGGTTATCTCTGGGGCCAACGTCCTGACTTTC. Protein sequence: CASSEQVISGANVLTF.

The chain recombines TRBV19 with TRBJ2-7; D call uncertain. The CDR3 length is 14 residues. From germline, CDR1 is LNHDA and CDR2 SQIVND (reference sequence). Between the trimmed V and J ends, which lost 2 bases and 1 base, there was a span of 9 bases. CDR3 protein: CASSINGQSYEQYF. The CDR3 coding sequence is TGTGCCAGTAGTATAAATGGGCAGTCCTACGAGCAGTACTTC.

The gene calls are TRBV5-6 and TRBJ2-7; 10 nucleotides match TRBD1. The CDR3 extends over 16 amino acids. Germline CDR1 SGHDT, CDR2 YYEEEE. With V trimmed by 0 bases and J by 3 bases, 6 bases remained unmatched. The CDR3 here is CASSLAGTGALYEQYF. CDR3 bases: TGTGCCAGCAGCTTGGCCGGGACAGGGGCCCTCTACGAGCAGTACTTC.

This clone has a handful of counts. The rearrangement joins TRBV13 to TRBJ2-3; D remains unclear. Trimming shortened V by 1 base and J by 3 bases, and 11 bases separated the two germline ends. The V gene's germline CDR1 is PRHDT and CDR2 FYEKMQ (reference sequence). This CDR3 is built from 15 residues. In DNA form, the CDR3 reads TGTGCCAGCAGCTTAGTGGCCTCCTCTACAGATACGCAGTATTTT. Amino acids: CASSLVASSTDTQYF.

This chain uses TRBV6-5 with TRBJ1-5, with 9 bases matching TRBD1. Losses at the gene ends were 9 bases for V and 7 bases for J; bases not matched to a gene: 13. The CDR3 loop spans 15 amino acids. Per the germline V gene, CDR1 is MNHEY and CDR2 is SVGAGI. The CDR3 spells CASGGPGQGRQPQHF. The CDR3 bases are TGTGCCAGTGGGGGGCCGGGACAGGGAAGACAGCCCCAGCATTTT.

This clone was counted a few times. The chain links TRBV2 to TRBJ2-7, with unresolved D. This CDR3 spans 14 amino acids. Trimming removed 7 bases from V and 0 bases from J, with 13 bases in between. Per germline, CDR1 SNHLY and CDR2 FYNNEI. The CDR3 here is CASIPQLGSYEQYF. CDR3 DNA sequence: TGTGCCAGCATCCCTCAACTCGGCTCCTACGAGCAGTACTTC.

J is TRBJ1-6 and V is TRBV7-2; 8 nucleotides line up with TRBD1. Trimming took 5 bases from V and 7 from J; bases not matched to a gene: 7. This CDR3 has 15 residues. Germline V gene sequence: CDR1 SGHTA, CDR2 FQGNSA. Written as DNA, the CDR3 is TGTGCCAGCAGCCTGCCGGGACAGGTGAATTCACCCCTCCACTTT. Amino acids: CASSLPGQVNSPLHF.

The chain recombines TRBV27 with TRBJ1-6; possibly TRBD1 for D (6 bases). This CDR3 has 20 residues. Trimming pared 4 bases from V and 0 bases from J, leaving 22 bases between. Germline CDR1 is MNHEY and CDR2 is SMNVEV (reference sequence). The CDR3 sequence: CASSSMPITGSSSYNSPLHF. The CDR3 DNA reads TGTGCCAGCAGTTCCATGCCGATCACAGGGAGTAGCTCCTATAATTCACCCCTCCACTTT.

A note on this clone: The junction departs from the called germline gene at one end, perhaps through a read error. The gene calls are TRBV14 and TRBJ2-6; 7 bases fit TRBD2. Germline CDR1 is SGHDN and CDR2 is FVKESK. The CDR3 spans 18 residues. The CDR3 bases are TGTGCCAGCAGCCAAGATGGACTAGTCGGCTCTGGGGCCAACGGCCTGACTTTC. It specifies CASSQDGLVGSGANGLTF.

The chain couples TRBV28 to TRBJ2-7; 12 bases fit TRBD2. CDR3 length: 14 amino acids. Per the germline V gene, CDR1 is MDHEN and CDR2 is SYDVKM. V was pared by 8 bases and J by 1 base, with 3 bases of the junction left unmatched. This CDR3 is CASFTSGGSYEQYF. The CDR3, as DNA: TGTGCCAGCTTCACTAGCGGGGGGTCCTACGAGCAGTACTTC.